Listed below are T cell receptor beta chains from one sample, sequenced in a study of CD8 T cells in ankylosing spondylitis. MiXCR was run by TCRdb on the 5' RACE reads, yielding one entry per CDR3 protein. The sample contains 200,000 or so distinct CDR3 sequences, 10% to 15% of which appear only once. Sample: blood, either unsorted or a sorted T cell fraction (not recorded which). The receptors shown here come from a female donor with ankylosing spondylitis or in good health (not recorded which). Both conserved end residues are part of each CDR3. Each record gives: J gene, D gene, clone size, V gene, CDR3 DNA, CDR3 protein. The D gene is left open where the match is weak. The size field is filled for only some rows; it gives once, few, many or a size class.

TRBJ2-1	NA	NA	TRBV11-3	TGTGCCAGCAGCGACACAGACAGATACAATGAGCAGTTCTTC	CASSDTDRYNEQFF
TRBJ1-1	NA	medium-sized	TRBV4-2	TGTGCCAGCAGCCCAACCCGGATGGGGGTCACTGAAGCTTTCTTT	CASSPTRMGVTEAFF
TRBJ1-1	NA	many	TRBV12-3/TRBV12-4	TGTGCCAGCAGTTTAGTGAGCCGAGGGCAGGGCACAACCCTCCTGTTT	CASSLVSRGQGTTLLF
TRBJ2-1	NA	few	TRBV6-1	TGTGCCAGCAGCCCTAACCAGAGGACCAATGAGCAGTTCTTC	CASSPNQRTNEQFF
TRBJ2-7	NA	many	TRBV29-1	TGCAGCGTTAAAGGACAAACGATCTACGAGCAGTACTTC	CSVKGQTIYEQYF
TRBJ2-2	TRBD1	few	TRBV11-1	TGTGCCAGCAGCTTACCCCAACCTAGGACAGGGGGCTTCCTGGCCGGGGAGCTGTTTTTT	CASSLPQPRTGGFLAGELFF
TRBJ2-2	NA	many	TRBV28	TGTGCCAGCAGTTTATGGGGACAGAACACCGGGGAGCTGTTTTTT	CASSLWGQNTGELFF
TRBJ2-3	TRBD1	few	TRBV20-1	TGCAGTGCGCCCCTTCCGGGACAGGCCACAGATACGCAGTATTTT	CSAPLPGQATDTQYF
TRBJ2-1	NA	many	TRBV12-3/TRBV12-4	TGTGCCAGCAGTTTAGGGATTAGCGATGAGCAGTTCTTC	CASSLGISDEQFF
TRBJ2-3	TRBD2	many	TRBV28	TGTGCCAGTAAAGAGCTAGCGGGATCGGATACGCAGTATTTT	CASKELAGSDTQYF
TRBJ2-7	TRBD2	few	TRBV7-2	TGTGCCAGCAGCTTGAGCGGGACGGGCCCCTACGAGCAGTACTTC	CASSLSGTGPYEQYF
TRBJ1-1	NA	many	TRBV6-5	TGTGCCAGCAGTTACTGGGTGAACACTGAAGCTTTCTTT	CASSYWVNTEAFF
TRBJ1-6	TRBD1	many	TRBV7-9	TGTGCCAGCAGCGCGGACAGGAATAATTCACCCCTCCACTTT	CASSADRNNSPLHF
TRBJ2-1	NA	many	TRBV6-6	TGTGCCAGCAGCACAGGTCAACAGCAGTTCTTC	CASSTGQQQFF
TRBJ2-1	NA	NA	TRBV27	TGTGCCAGCAGTCCCTTCACAAGCGGGCCTTCCTACAATGAGCAGTTCTTC	CASSPFTSGPSYNEQFF
TRBJ2-2	NA	NA	TRBV7-3	TGTGCCAGCAGCCCCGGGACGTACGGCACCGGGGAGCTGTTTTTT	CASSPGTYGTGELFF
TRBJ2-3	NA	NA	TRBV4-2	TGTGCCAGCAGCCAAGACAAGCTTACGGGAGCCCCGCAGTATTTT	CASSQDKLTGAPQYF
TRBJ1-2	NA	many	TRBV6-5	TGTGCCAGCAGTTACCGACCGGGCGCCTCTCGGGCGGGCTACACCTTC	CASSYRPGASRAGYTF